These 30 T cell receptor beta chains came from one sample sequenced in a study of T cell repertoires in cytomegalovirus infection (dated by TCRdb to about 2019). Interpreted using the paper, the treatment or condition label stands for: in vitro stimulation with specific CMV peptide epitopes to enrich CMV-specific T cells. Their antigens remain unidentified. TCRdb shows the sequencer as Illumina HiSeq 1500. TCRdb reprocessing: public reads trimmed at Q25 with fastp, clones called with MiXCR, in-frame beta chains kept. For every CDR3 protein sequence, its rows merge into one entry that carries the most common genes and DNA. The sample data list roughly 800,000 distinct CDR3 sequences, and 25% to 30% of these were observed just once. The top ten clones comprise around 12% of the sample. The input for sequencing was cultured CD8+ T cells from PBMCs, taken from culture after CMV antigen stimulation. Receptor source: a human donor in good health (CMV status not recorded). Some clones in this sample may be carry-over from other donors' samples.

The V call is TRBV12-3 or TRBV12-4, the J call TRBJ2-5; possibly TRBD2 for D (5 bases). The CDR3 is made up of 17 amino acids. V gave up 2 bases and J gave up 5 bases, with 21 bases separating them. Here the CDR3 reads CASSLLVGGAFTETQYF. DNA for the CDR3: TGTGCCAGCAGTTTACTTGTAGGAGGCGCCTTTACTGAGACCCAGTACTTC.

The chain links TRBV15 to TRBJ1-4; D is unresolved. CDR1 is LNHNV, CDR2 YYDKDF, per germline (reference sequence). The CDR3 contains 17 residues. The germline V and J ends were trimmed by 1 base and 6 bases, with 18 bases remaining between them. In DNA form, the CDR3 reads TGTGCCACCAGCAGAGCGAGTCCCGGGAAAGAAGATGAAAAACTGTTTTTT. It yields the protein CATSRASPGKEDEKLFF.

The chain carries TRBV7-2 and TRBJ2-3; D uncertain. The CDR3 is 15 amino acids. Trimming pared 5 bases from V and 1 base from J, leaving 13 bases between. Germline CDR1 reads SGHTA; CDR2 reads FQGNSA. The CDR3 nucleotides read TGTGCCAGCAGCCCCACGTCCCGGCGCACAGATACGCAGTATTTT. This sequence encodes CASSPTSRRTDTQYF.

The chain couples TRBV27 to TRBJ2-7, with 9 bases lining up with TRBD1. The CDR3 extends over 12 amino acids. Trimming cost V 8 bases and J 5 bases; bases outside gene matches: 4. Germline-derived CDR1 and CDR2 are MNHEY and SMNVEV (reference sequence). The CDR3 DNA reads TGTGCCAGCGGACAGGGGCTCAACGAGCAGTACTTC. It specifies CASGQGLNEQYF.

This chain joins TRBV5-6 and TRBJ2-1; D ambiguous. The germline V gene has CDR1 SGHDT and CDR2 YYEEEE. The CDR3 consists of 14 residues. V was shortened by 0 bases and J by 10 bases, with 14 bases between the two germline ends. In nucleotides, the CDR3 is TGTGCCAGCAGCTTGGGACACGCCACGAGGGAGCAGTTCTTC. Translation gives CASSLGHATREQFF.

V gene TRBV11-2 combines with J gene TRBJ2-5; 11 nucleotides align to TRBD2. Germline V CDR1 and CDR2: SGHAT, FQNNGV. This CDR3 has 17 residues. The V and J ends lost 0 bases and 7 bases, in that order; junction bases with no gene match: 10. The CDR3 sequence is CASSLEASSGGAGTQYF. The CDR3 region has the DNA TGTGCCAGCAGCTTAGAGGCGAGTAGCGGGGGGGCCGGGACCCAGTACTTC.

This clonotype was found a few times. V is TRBV4-1 and J is TRBJ2-4; D might be TRBD2 (6 bases). This CDR3 region has 16 residues. Trimming took off 0 bases at V and 12 bases at J, with 21 bases between the two ends. CDR1 and CDR2 (germline): MGHRA, YSYEKL. CDR3 in DNA: TGCGCCAGCAGCCAAGAATCAGCGGGCCCCCAGGGCGATCAGTACTTC. It encodes CASSQESAGPQGDQYF.

The genes are TRBV25-1 and TRBJ1-2; D uncertain. This CDR3 has 13 residues. The V gene lost 4 bases and the J gene lost 0 bases, with 6 bases spanning the gap. Per the germline V gene, CDR1 is MGHDK and CDR2 is SYGVNS. The CDR3 reads CASSAGANYGYTF. In DNA form, the CDR3 reads TGTGCCAGCAGTGCAGGAGCTAACTATGGCTACACCTTC.

The J gene is TRBJ1-1, the V gene TRBV6-1, with D possibly being TRBD1 (6 bases). V was trimmed by 7 bases and J by 6 bases, leaving 12 bases between them. This CDR3 is built from 12 residues. CDR1 and CDR2 from the germline V gene are MNHNS and SASEGT. Here the CDR3 reads CASIAGASEAFF. The CDR3 DNA follows: TGTGCCAGCATCGCAGGGGCCTCTGAAGCTTTCTTT.

The table lists this clonotype with many counts. The chain uses TRBV7-8 and TRBJ2-7, with D possibly TRBD1 on 6 matching bases. The germline gives CDR1 SGHVS, CDR2 FQNEAQ. V was cut by 3 bases and J by 7 bases, with 19 bases left in between. This CDR3 spans 15 amino acids. The DNA for the CDR3 is TGTGCCAGCAGCTTCCGGGACACGATAGGTTTAGAGCAGTACGTC. Encoded protein: CASSFRDTIGLEQYV.

The gene calls are TRBV5-1 and TRBJ2-1, with D possibly matching TRBD2 (5 bases). This CDR3 is built from 14 residues. V was clipped by 5 bases and J by 8 bases, with 17 bases between them. Germline values: CDR1 SGHRS, CDR2 YFSETQ. The CDR3 sequence is CASRAGPGSDEQFF. The CDR3 region has the DNA TGCGCCAGCAGGGCGGGTCCGGGCTCAGATGAGCAGTTCTTC.

This clonotype was picked up a small number of times. The chain uses TRBV27 and TRBJ2-3, with D perhaps given as TRBD1 or TRBD2 (5 bases each). The CDR3 loop spans 14 amino acids. V was cut by 3 bases and J by 2 bases, with 9 bases left in between. Germline assignment: CDR1 MNHEY and CDR2 SMNVEV (reference sequence). CDR3: CASSFRGDTDTQYF. Written as DNA, the CDR3 is TGTGCCAGCAGTTTTAGGGGAGACACAGATACGCAGTATTTT.

V is TRBV6-1 and J is TRBJ1-1; 7 bases are a match to TRBD1. Germline CDR1 reads MNHNS; CDR2 reads SASEGT. Losses at the gene ends were 8 bases for V and 3 bases for J; bases not matched to a gene: 9. This CDR3 has 14 amino acids. The CDR3 region is CASVVRQGDTEAFF. CDR3 nucleotide sequence: TGTGCCAGCGTGGTTCGACAGGGAGACACTGAAGCTTTCTTT.

This clonotype was recorded a few times. The chain uses TRBV13 and TRBJ2-1; D ambiguous. The V end was cut by 5 bases, the J end by 9 bases, with 11 bases between. This CDR3 contains 12 residues. Germline-derived CDR1 and CDR2 are PRHDT and FYEKMQ (reference sequence). The CDR3 nucleotides are TGTGCCAGCAGCACCGACGGTGGTGAGCAGTTCTTC. Protein product: CASSTDGGEQFF.

The rearrangement uses TRBV29-1 and TRBJ1-2, with D tentatively TRBD1 (5 bases). In germline, CDR1 is SQVTM, CDR2 ANQGSEA. The CDR3 spans 13 residues. In DNA form, the CDR3 reads TGCAGTTATCCGGGGCCATACCTTGGGGGCTACACCTTC. Protein: CSYPGPYLGGYTF.

This clonotype was found a few times. This chain joins TRBV24-1 and TRBJ2-3; D ambiguous. There are 15 residues in the CDR3. The germline CDR1 and CDR2 sequences are KGHDR and SFDVKD. The V gene lost 9 bases and the J gene lost 2 bases, with 17 bases spanning the gap. For the CDR3, the DNA is TGTGCCACCGCCCCCTCCTCCACCCTCACAGATACGCAGTATTTT. Its protein is CATAPSSTLTDTQYF.

At least ten counts were recorded for this clonotype. The chain uses TRBV7-9 and TRBJ1-1, with a weak D call TRBD1 (6 bases). V was cut by 5 bases and J by 7 bases, with 20 bases left in between. CDR3 length: 15 amino acids. Germline CDR1 reads SEHNR; CDR2 reads FQNEAQ (reference sequence). CDR3 region: CASSPMEGGGVEAFF. The CDR3 DNA follows: TGTGCCAGCAGCCCGATGGAGGGGGGAGGAGTTGAAGCTTTCTTT.

This clonotype was seen only a few times. The chain carries TRBV23-1 and TRBJ2-7; D is perhaps TRBD1 (5 bases). TRBV23-1 is filed as an ORF, its function uncertain. The CDR3 is 17 amino acids. The V gene lost 3 bases and the J gene lost 3 bases, with 21 bases spanning the gap. The CDR3: CASSQSGNSRSGYEQYF. CDR3 DNA sequence: TGCGCCAGCAGTCAGTCAGGGAACAGCCGGTCGGGCTACGAGCAGTACTTC.

This clonotype was observed a handful of times. This chain joins TRBV7-3 and TRBJ2-1; 15 bases line up with TRBD2. Trimming at V came to 5 bases and at J to 7 bases, leaving 9 bases not matched to a gene. The germline CDR1 and CDR2 sequences are SGHTA and FQGTGA. This CDR3 has 17 residues. The CDR3 DNA follows: TGTGCCAGCAGCCCATGGACTAGCGGGGGGGCCTTTAATGAGCAGTTCTTC. This gives the protein CASSPWTSGGAFNEQFF. Full variable domain (missing parts from reference TRBV7-3 and TRBJ2-1): GAGVSQTPSNKVTEKGKYVELRCDPISGHTALYWYRQSLGQGPEFLIYFQGTGAADDSGLPNDRFFAVRPEGSVSTLKIQRTERGDSAVYLCASSPWTSGGAFNEQFFGPGTRLTVL.

The V gene is TRBV7-8, the J gene TRBJ1-5; D is unclear. The CDR3 has 14 amino acids. The V gene's germline CDR1 is SGHVS and CDR2 FQNEAQ. The germline V and J ends were trimmed by 1 base and 4 bases, with 8 bases remaining between them. CDR3 loop: CASSLEKGNQPQHF. The DNA of the CDR3 is TGTGCCAGCAGCTTAGAGAAGGGAAATCAGCCCCAGCATTTT.

This clonotype was picked up many times. This chain joins TRBV27 and TRBJ1-5; TRBD1 matches 7 bases. The germline CDR1 and CDR2 sequences are MNHEY and SMNVEV (reference sequence). V shed 5 bases, J shed 2 bases, and the junction held 3 bases outside the gene matches. The CDR3 covers 14 residues. The CDR3 nucleotides are TGTGCCAGCAGTGAGGGGGCTGGCAATCAGCCCCAGCATTTT. Protein sequence: CASSEGAGNQPQHF.

The rearrangement links TRBV14 to TRBJ1-3; no reliable D call. The CDR3 length is 16 residues. Deletions cut 0 bases from V and 0 bases from J, with 9 bases between. CDR1 and CDR2 (germline): SGHDN, FVKESK. CDR3 DNA sequence: TGTGCCAGCAGCCAAGAGGAGATCTACTCTGGAAACACCATATATTTT. This gives the protein CASSQEEIYSGNTIYF. The whole variable domain, filled in from reference TRBV14 and TRBJ1-3, reads EAGVTQFPSHSVIEKGQTVTLRCDPISGHDNLYWYRRVMGKEIKFLLHFVKESKQDESGMPNNRFLAERTGGTYSTLKVQPAELEDSGVYFCASSQEEIYSGNTIYFGEGSWLTVV.

The V call is TRBV29-1, the J call TRBJ2-6; D might be TRBD1 or TRBD2, each matching 6 bases. CDR1 and CDR2 from the germline V gene are SQVTM and ANQGSEA. The V gene lost 4 bases and the J gene lost 0 bases, with 7 bases spanning the gap. CDR3 length: 14 amino acids. CDR3 nucleotide sequence: TGCAGCGTTGCGGGGGCCTCTGGGGCCAACGTCCTGACTTTC. It yields the protein CSVAGASGANVLTF.

This clonotype was observed at least ten times. The rearrangement links TRBV7-4 to TRBJ1-3, with 7 nucleotides matching TRBD1. V lost 6 bases and J lost 3; bases outside the gene matches: 5. Germline assignment: CDR1 SGHVT and CDR2 SQSDAQ. The CDR3 contains 14 residues. The CDR3 reads CASRSRDSGNTIYF. The CDR3 region has the DNA TGTGCCAGCAGGTCTCGGGACAGTGGAAACACCATATATTTT.

A few counts support this clonotype. The V gene is TRBV7-9, the J gene TRBJ2-3, with D maybe TRBD1 (5 bases). This CDR3 contains 14 residues. Trimming stripped 5 bases from V and 1 base from J, with 10 bases between. Germline V gene sequence: CDR1 SEHNR, CDR2 FQNEAQ (reference sequence). In nucleotides, the CDR3 is TGTGCCAGCAGCCCTTCACAGGGCACAGATACGCAGTATTTT. Amino acid sequence: CASSPSQGTDTQYF.

This clonotype was picked up many times. The genes are TRBV7-6 and TRBJ1-1, with TRBD1 as a possible D gene (5 bases). This CDR3 region has 16 residues. Germline CDR1 is SGHVS and CDR2 is FNYEAQ. V lost 1 base to trimming and J lost 5 bases, with 17 bases between them. CDR3: CASSLGRDSLWTEAFF. The CDR3 coding sequence is TGTGCCAGCAGCTTAGGAAGGGACTCCCTGTGGACTGAAGCTTTCTTT.

This clonotype was seen a few times. The V and J genes are TRBV2 and TRBJ2-1, with D tentatively TRBD2 (6 bases). CDR3 length equals 13 residues. Trimming shortened V by 4 bases and J by 10 bases, and 14 bases separated the two germline ends. Germline loops: CDR1 SNHLY, CDR2 FYNNEI. CDR3 sequence (DNA): TGTGCCAGCAGTGGGTCCTTCCGGGGGGAGCAGTTCTTC. Its translation: CASSGSFRGEQFF.

Written as DNA, the CDR3 is TGCAGCGATCGAGGGATGGGTCCCGGGGCCCCAAATGAGCAGTTCTTC. It specifies CSDRGMGPGAPNEQFF. V gene TRBV29-1 combines with J gene TRBJ2-1; D might be TRBD1 or TRBD2, each matching 5 bases. With 7 bases removed from V and 7 bases from J, the gap between germline ends came to 26 bases. Germline CDR1 is SQVTM and CDR2 is ANQGSEA. CDR3 length: 16 residues.

This clonotype has at least ten counts. As DNA, the CDR3 is TGTGCCAGCAGCTCCCGACAGGGGGCGGCGGGGGAGCTGTTTTTT. It yields the protein CASSSRQGAAGELFF. This chain connects TRBV7-6 to TRBJ2-2, with 10 bases matching TRBD1. Germline V CDR1 and CDR2: SGHVS, FNYEAQ. The CDR3 contains 15 residues. With 4 bases clipped from V and 8 bases from J, the junction kept 7 bases outside the gene matches.

This clonotype showed up just a few times. The genes are TRBV20-1 and TRBJ2-3; D is ambiguous. CDR1 is DFQATT, CDR2 SNEGSKA, per germline (reference sequence). V shed 6 bases and J shed 0 bases, with 16 bases lying between them. This CDR3 comprises 15 residues. CDR3 protein: CSAGARSFSTDTQYF. CDR3 DNA: TGCAGTGCCGGTGCAAGGTCTTTTAGCACAGATACGCAGTATTTT.